What follows are 18 T cell receptor beta chains derived from one specimen sequenced in a study of TIL therapy for anti-PD-1-resistant metastatic lung cancer. This was the immunoSEQ v3 assay. Sequencing used immunoSEQ multiplex PCR; TCRdb keeps in-frame clones, though not all of them. Of 54,000 or so clones listed, around 87% were seen once; the top ten hold 2.5% to 3%. The time point denotes: pre-treatment sample, taken before nivolumab and TIL therapy. Sample: blood, taken at baseline. The receptors shown here come from a person between 25 and 80 years old with non-small cell lung cancer.

The chain joins TRBV3-1 (or the pseudogene TRBV3-2) to TRBJ2-3; a weak D match, TRBD2 (6 bases). Trimming pared 4 bases from V and 8 bases from J, leaving 22 bases between. CDR1 and CDR2 (germline): LGHDT, YNNKEL (reference sequence). The CDR3 runs 16 residues. The CDR3 here is CASSPKRKASGSTQYF. The CDR3 DNA sequence: TGTGCCAGCAGCCCCAAGAGGAAGGCGAGCGGGTCTACGCAGTATTTT.

This clone was counted ten times or more. The chain links TRBV4-1 to TRBJ1-4; D unclear. Germline assignment: CDR1 MGHRA and CDR2 YSYEKL. V was pared by 6 bases and J by 0 bases, with 8 bases between. The CDR3 has 14 residues. The CDR3 sequence: CASSGRTTNEKLFF. In nucleotides, the CDR3 is TGCGCCAGCAGTGGAAGAACAACTAATGAAAAACTGTTTTTT.

This chain uses TRBV20-1 with TRBJ1-2; 7 positions agree with TRBD1. This CDR3 is 15 amino acids long. J gave up 7 bases and V 3 bases, and 14 bases lay outside the gene matches. The germline V gene has CDR1 DFQATT and CDR2 SNEGSKA (reference sequence). Here the CDR3 reads CSASTLGTATSGYTF. CDR3 in DNA: TGCAGTGCTAGTACACTCGGGACAGCGACCTCTGGCTACACCTTC.

This chain links TRBV10-1 with TRBJ2-2; no clear D gene. Germline V gives CDR1 WNHNN, CDR2 SYGVQD (reference sequence). The CDR3 is made up of 13 amino acids. V shed 5 bases and J shed 5 bases, with 9 bases lying between them. The CDR3 protein is CASSRTDTGELFF. In DNA, the CDR3 is TGCGCCAGCAGTAGGACGGATACCGGGGAGCTGTTTTTT.

The chain is built from TRBV4-1 and TRBJ2-1; 7 bases are shared with TRBD1. CDR3 length equals 16 residues. Germline CDR1 is MGHRA and CDR2 is YSYEKL. Trimming took 6 bases from V and 4 from J; bases not matched to a gene: 12. The CDR3 DNA is TGCGCCAGCAGTCGAAAGGAAGGGACAGTGTACAATGAGCAGTTCTTC. Translated: CASSRKEGTVYNEQFF.

The chain links TRBV6-4 to TRBJ2-1, with a possible D match to TRBD1 (6 bases). Trimming took 2 bases from V and 6 from J, leaving 8 bases between them. The CDR3 is made up of 13 amino acids. Germline lookup yields CDR1 MRHNA and CDR2 SNTAGT. The CDR3: CASSDTRGNEQFF. The CDR3 DNA sequence: TGTGCCAGCAGTGACACCAGGGGCAATGAGCAGTTCTTC.

V is TRBV3-1 (or the pseudogene TRBV3-2) and J is TRBJ1-1, with a possible D match to TRBD1 (6 bases). V lost 4 bases and J 6 bases, leaving 15 bases between the germline ends. CDR3 length equals 14 residues. Germline values: CDR1 LGHDT, CDR2 YNNKEL (reference sequence). The CDR3 spells CASSRNPGHSEAFF. In DNA form, the CDR3 reads TGTGCCAGCAGCCGAAACCCGGGACATTCTGAAGCTTTCTTT.

This chain uses TRBV2 with TRBJ1-6; 8 bases line up with TRBD1. V shed 6 bases, J shed 10 bases, and the junction held 8 bases outside the gene matches. Germline V lookup: CDR1 SNHLY, CDR2 FYNNEI. The CDR3 loop spans 14 amino acids. CDR3 in amino acids: CASRDGTGPSPLHF. For the CDR3, the DNA is TGTGCCAGCAGGGATGGGACAGGACCATCACCCCTCCACTTT.

J is TRBJ2-7 and V is TRBV4-1; tentative D call: TRBD1 (6 bases). With 5 bases removed from V and 0 bases from J, the gap between germline ends came to 14 bases. Germline values: CDR1 MGHRA, CDR2 YSYEKL. The CDR3 consists of 15 residues. This chain's CDR3 is CASSSRTVSSYEQYF. CDR3 sequence (DNA): TGCGCCAGCAGCTCGAGGACAGTGAGCTCCTACGAGCAGTACTTC.

J is TRBJ1-1 and V is TRBV12-3 or TRBV12-4; no clear D gene. This CDR3 is built from 13 residues. Trimming took off 5 bases at V and 0 bases at J, with 7 bases between the two ends. CDR3: CASSPTVNTEAFF. In nucleotides, the CDR3 is TGTGCCAGCAGTCCTACAGTGAACACTGAAGCTTTCTTT.

The chain uses TRBV18 and TRBJ2-3; D call uncertain. The germline gives CDR1 KGHSH, CDR2 LQKENI. The CDR3 sequence is 11 residues long. V gave up 8 bases and J gave up 2 bases, with 5 bases separating them. CDR3 DNA sequence: TGTGCCAGCCGATACACAGATACGCAGTATTTT. Translation: CASRYTDTQYF.

This clone was seen a handful of times. The V call is TRBV2, the J call TRBJ1-5; 8 positions agree with TRBD1. With 2 bases clipped from V and 9 bases from J, the junction kept 6 bases outside the gene matches. CDR3 length: 14 residues. Germline values: CDR1 SNHLY, CDR2 FYNNEI. The CDR3 DNA reads as TGTGCCAGCAGTGAAACACAGGGGGTGGTGCCCCAGCATTTT. Translating it yields CASSETQGVVPQHF.

J is TRBJ1-1 and V is TRBV9, with 9 bases matching TRBD1. The trim removed 4 bases at V and 1 base at J, leaving 8 bases unmatched. The CDR3 spans 16 residues. Germline V gives CDR1 SGDLS, CDR2 YYNGEE. In DNA, the CDR3 is TGTGCCAGCAGCTTGACAGGGGGGAATGCGAACACTGAAGCTTTCTTT. Its translation: CASSLTGGNANTEAFF.

The CDR3 bases are TGTGCCAGCAGCACTCCACAGGGGCGACTAGCGGGAGTTAACACCGGGGAGCTGTTTTTT. It specifies CASSTPQGRLAGVNTGELFF. V gene TRBV7-9 combines with J gene TRBJ2-2, with 12 bases that match TRBD2. The CDR3 consists of 20 residues. Germline CDR1 SEHNR, CDR2 FQNEAQ (reference sequence). The V and J ends lost 5 bases and 2 bases, in that order; junction bases with no gene match: 15.

This sequence joins TRBV7-8 and TRBJ1-2, with D hard to call. CDR3 length: 17 residues. In germline, CDR1 is SGHVS, CDR2 FQNEAQ. The V end was cut by 1 base, the J end by 5 bases, with 20 bases between. CDR3 sequence reads: CASSLGQATIGGYGYTF. The CDR3, as DNA: TGTGCCAGCAGCTTAGGTCAGGCCACGATCGGAGGATATGGCTACACCTTC.

V and J are TRBV9 and TRBJ2-2, with 7 bases matching TRBD1. The V gene end was trimmed by 4 bases and the J gene end by 1 base; junction bases not matched to a gene: 7. Germline CDR1 and CDR2: SGDLS and YYNGEE. The CDR3 length is 16 residues. The CDR3 DNA reads TGTGCCAGCAGCCACGAGAGGACAGGGAACACCGGGGAGCTGTTTTTT. This sequence encodes CASSHERTGNTGELFF.

This rearrangement joins TRBV30 to TRBJ1-1; the D gene is possibly TRBD1 (5 bases). Germline V gene lookup returns CDR1 GTSNPN and CDR2 SVGIG (reference sequence). The CDR3 spans 13 residues. The V and J ends lost 4 bases and 11 bases respectively, with 20 bases between them. The CDR3 nucleotides read TGTGCCTGGATCTGGGAGTCGGGGGAGACGGCTTTCTTT. Encoded protein: CAWIWESGETAFF. The whole variable domain, remainder taken from reference TRBV30 and TRBJ1-1, is SQTIHQWPATLVQPVGSPLSLECTVEGTSNPNLYWYRQAAGRGLQLLFYSVGIGQISSEVPQNLSASRPQDRQFILSSKKLLLSDSGFYLCAWIWESGETAFFGQGTRLTVV.

The chain carries TRBV7-8 and TRBJ1-2; D gene unclear. Trimming removed 1 base from V and 2 bases from J, with 5 bases in between. The CDR3 runs to 13 residues. Germline V gene lookup returns CDR1 SGHVS and CDR2 FQNEAQ. CDR3 sequence reads: CASSLGTNYGYTF. CDR3 bases: TGTGCCAGCAGCTTAGGCACGAACTATGGCTACACCTTC. The variable domain in full, completed from reference TRBV7-8 and TRBJ1-2, reads GAGVSQSPRYKVAKRGQDVALRCDPISGHVSLFWYQQALGQGPEFLTYFQNEAQLDKSGLPSDRFFAERPEGSVSTLKIQRTQQEDSAVYLCASSLGTNYGYTFGSGTRLTVV.